Below are 2 T cell receptor beta chains sequenced from a single sample in a study of cytomegalovirus exposure and HLA in healthy donors. Both 60 Vbeta primers and 13 Jbeta primers went into the PCR. Profiling relied on immunoSEQ multiplex PCR, and the TCRdb table lists in-frame clones only, not all of them. The profile shows about 280,000 clones, roughly 90% of them singletons. Sequenced: PBMCs. These receptors all come from a woman younger than 35 in good health and CMV-seronegative.

This sequence joins TRBV27 and TRBJ2-7; 9 bases are shared with TRBD1. This CDR3 has 15 amino acids. The V segment lost 2 bases and the J segment 5 bases; nucleotides outside the gene matches: 7. Germline CDR1 reads MNHEY; CDR2 reads SMNVEV (reference sequence). This CDR3 reads CASSLLNRGQDEQYF. CDR3 DNA: TGTGCCAGCAGTTTACTGAACAGGGGGCAGGACGAGCAGTACTTC.

The CDR3: CASSLTLPGFRDQPQHF. The CDR3 DNA is TGTGCCAGCAGCTTAACTCTTCCGGGGTTTCGGGATCAGCCCCAGCATTTT. The chain joins TRBV7-6 to TRBJ1-5, with D hard to call. Trimming shortened V by 2 bases and J by 5 bases, and 19 bases separated the two germline ends. The CDR3 is made up of 17 amino acids. Looked up from germline, CDR1 is SGHVS and CDR2 is FNYEAQ.